These 16 T cell receptor beta chains came from one sample sequenced in a study of T-cell reconstitution after alpha-beta-depleted transplantation in children. The library targeted TCRbeta and was prepared with unique molecular identifiers. TCRdb re-called the PCR reads with MiXCR, one entry per CDR3 protein. The top ten clones hold roughly a quarter of a sample with tens of thousands of distinct CDR3 sequences, around 6.6% of them seen once. Whole-study results and caveats: Expanded graft clones numbering several hundred reportedly gave rise to alpha-beta T cells about two months after transplant.

No antigen is known for these receptors. This specimen was peripheral blood, taken 60 days after TCRalphabeta/CD19-depleted stem cell transplant. These receptors originate from a child under two years old who had a stem cell transplant for acute myeloid leukemia, so the T cells may come from the graft donor.

This clonotype was observed at least ten times. J is TRBJ2-2 and V is TRBV29-1; D perhaps matches TRBD2 (5 bases). The CDR3 sequence is 13 residues long. V lost 6 bases and J 1 base, leaving 9 bases between the germline ends. Germline loops: CDR1 SQVTM, CDR2 ANQGSEA. CDR3 residues: CSVCAGNTGELFF. CDR3 nucleotide sequence: TGCAGCGTCTGTGCGGGGAACACCGGGGAGCTGTTTTTT.

This clonotype has a count of ten or more. The J gene is TRBJ2-7, the V gene TRBV7-9; D unresolved. This CDR3 contains 14 residues. CDR1 SEHNR and CDR2 FQNEAQ come from the germline V gene (reference sequence). The V end lost 2 bases, the J end lost 2 bases, and 10 bases lay between the germline ends. Written as DNA, the CDR3 is TGTGCCAGCAGCTTATCCGATGGCGCCTACGAGCAGTACTTC. This sequence encodes CASSLSDGAYEQYF.

A note on this clonotype: A single base separates this from a much larger clone, so it may be a read error. This sequence joins TRBV2 and TRBJ2-7; 7 bases map to TRBD1. This CDR3 spans 10 amino acids. The V gene's germline CDR1 is SNHLY and CDR2 FYNNEI. The CDR3, as DNA: TGTACCATACAGGGGATCGAGCAGTACTTC. Protein: CTIQGIEQYF.

This clonotype has more than one count but fewer than ten. The chain employs TRBV5-5 and TRBJ2-5; 7 bases agree with TRBD2. After removal of 4 bases from V and 2 bases from J, the junction contained 8 bases not matched to a gene. The CDR3 spans 15 residues. The germline CDR1 and CDR2 sequences are SGHKS and YYEKEE (reference sequence). The CDR3 sequence is CASSPGLVGQETQYF. The CDR3 DNA reads as TGTGCCAGCAGCCCCGGACTAGTTGGGCAAGAGACCCAGTACTTC.

The table lists this clonotype with a count of one. The V and J genes are TRBV28 and TRBJ2-3; 8 bases align to TRBD2. Germline V gives CDR1 MDHEN, CDR2 SYDVKM. There are 15 residues in the CDR3. V dropped 2 bases and J dropped 5; count of bases not matched to a gene: 6. The CDR3 sequence: CASSLMAGGVDTQYF. In nucleotides, the CDR3 is TGTGCCAGCAGTTTAATGGCGGGAGGTGTAGATACGCAGTATTTT.

The gene calls are TRBV11-2 and TRBJ2-7; D call uncertain. V was cut by 5 bases and J by 3 bases, with 8 bases left in between. CDR3 length: 12 residues. Germline-derived CDR1 and CDR2 are SGHAT and FQNNGV. The CDR3 here is CASSGQLYEQYF. The DNA for the CDR3 is TGTGCCAGCAGCGGGCAGCTCTACGAGCAGTACTTC.

In this sample, this clonotype turned up many times. The chain couples TRBV9 to TRBJ2-7; the D gene could be TRBD1 or TRBD2 (6 bases each). This CDR3 contains 15 residues. With 0 bases removed from V and 5 bases from J, the gap between germline ends came to 15 bases. CDR1 and CDR2 from the germline V gene are SGDLS and YYNGEE. This CDR3 is CASSVGVLEGDEQYF. Here the CDR3 DNA reads TGTGCCAGCAGCGTAGGGGTGTTGGAGGGGGACGAGCAGTACTTC.

This clonotype was counted at least ten times. The rearrangement uses TRBV4-3 and TRBJ2-7; D remains unclear. Deletions cut 1 base from V and 0 bases from J, with 13 bases between. The CDR3 totals 16 residues. Germline loops: CDR1 LGHNA, CDR2 YSLEER. The CDR3 loop reads CASSQVWNSPSYEQYF. CDR3 DNA sequence: TGCGCCAGCAGCCAAGTATGGAATTCCCCCTCCTACGAGCAGTACTTC.

This clonotype was seen ten or more times. The chain is built from TRBV5-1 and TRBJ1-2; D gene ambiguous. V lost 7 bases and J 2 bases, leaving 15 bases between the germline ends. The CDR3 totals 14 residues. Germline-derived CDR1 and CDR2 are SGHRS and YFSETQ. The CDR3 bases are TGCGCCAGCTTCGGAGGAGGGTCGAACTATGGCTACACCTTC. Translation: CASFGGGSNYGYTF.

This clonotype was detected ten times or more. V and J are TRBV7-2 and TRBJ1-5; D uncertain. The V end was cut by 7 bases, the J end by 0 bases, with 13 bases between. Germline V gene lookup returns CDR1 SGHTA and CDR2 FQGNSA. The CDR3 consists of 15 residues. The CDR3 loop reads CASTLFGDSNQPQHF. CDR3 sequence (DNA): TGTGCCAGCACCCTTTTTGGAGATAGCAATCAGCCCCAGCATTTT.

This clonotype was counted ten times or more. CDR3 bases: TGTGCCAGCAGTTACCGGGCCAAATGGAGCACAGATACGCAGTATTTT. Its protein is CASSYRAKWSTDTQYF. V usage is TRBV6-2 or TRBV6-3 and J usage is TRBJ2-3; unclear D gene. CDR3 length: 16 residues. V gave up 2 bases and J gave up 0 bases, with 12 bases separating them. Germline CDR1 reads MNHEY; CDR2 reads SVGEGT.

A note on this clonotype: A much more abundant neighbour one base away suggests this may be a read error. The chain employs TRBV6-5 and TRBJ2-7, with D perhaps TRBD1 or TRBD2 (6 bases each). Germline CDR1 and CDR2: MNHEY and SVGAGI. This CDR3 comprises 14 residues. The CDR3 sequence: CASSWSGAHYERYF. The CDR3 bases are TGTGCCAGCAGTTGGTCGGGGGCCCACTACGAGCGGTACTTC.

This clonotype was picked up many times. The rearrangement links TRBV7-2 to TRBJ2-7; TRBD1 aligns across 8 bases. Germline loops: CDR1 SGHTA, CDR2 FQGNSA. V was clipped by 1 base and J by 6 bases; unmatched bases: 2. The CDR3 is made up of 13 amino acids. CDR3: CASSLGTGIEQYF. CDR3 DNA sequence: TGTGCCAGCAGCTTAGGGACAGGGATCGAGCAGTACTTC.

This clonotype was seen ten or more times. CDR3 sequence reads: CASSSGGQNEQYF. In DNA, the CDR3 is TGTGCCAGCAGTTCAGGGGGGCAGAACGAGCAGTACTTC. J is TRBJ2-7 and V is TRBV28; a possible D gene is TRBD1 (7 bases). From germline, CDR1 is MDHEN and CDR2 SYDVKM. V was clipped by 4 bases and J by 5 bases, with 12 bases between them. This CDR3 is 13 amino acids long. Full variable domain (missing parts from reference TRBV28 and TRBJ2-7): DVKVTQSSRYLVKRTGEKVFLECVQDMDHENMFWYRQDPGLGLRLIYFSYDVKMKEKGDIPEGYSVSREKKERFSLILESASTNQTSMYLCASSSGGQNEQYFGPGTRLTVT.

This clonotype was seen ten or more times. The chain recombines TRBV12-3 or TRBV12-4 with TRBJ1-1; D possibly corresponds to TRBD1 (5 bases). V gave up 2 bases and J gave up 4 bases, with 20 bases separating them. This CDR3 contains 17 residues. CDR3 DNA: TGTGCCAGCAGTTTAAGTATCGGGGCGAGGATGAGCACTGAAGCTTTCTTT. Its translation: CASSLSIGARMSTEAFF.

This clonotype was recorded many times. This rearrangement joins TRBV20-1 to TRBJ2-7, with D possibly being TRBD1 (6 bases). The CDR3 spans 14 residues. The V and J ends lost 5 bases and 2 bases respectively, with 16 bases between them. The germline V gene has CDR1 DFQATT and CDR2 SNEGSKA (reference sequence). The CDR3: CSAPGHPSAYEQYF. CDR3 DNA: TGCAGTGCTCCGGGACACCCGTCGGCCTACGAGCAGTACTTC.